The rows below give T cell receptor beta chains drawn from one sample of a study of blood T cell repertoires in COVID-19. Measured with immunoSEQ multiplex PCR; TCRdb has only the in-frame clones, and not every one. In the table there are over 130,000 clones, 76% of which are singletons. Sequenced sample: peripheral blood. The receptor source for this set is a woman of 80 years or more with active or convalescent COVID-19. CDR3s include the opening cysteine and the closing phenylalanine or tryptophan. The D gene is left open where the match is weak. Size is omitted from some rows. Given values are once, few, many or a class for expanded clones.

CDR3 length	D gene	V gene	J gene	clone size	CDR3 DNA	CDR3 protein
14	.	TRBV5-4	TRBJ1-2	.	TGTGCCAGCAGCTCGGGGGTACCCACGGAGGGCTACACCTTC	CASSSGVPTEGYTF
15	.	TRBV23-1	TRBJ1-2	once	TGCGCCAGCAGTCATTACCCACAGGGTCAGGGTGGCTACACCTTC	CASSHYPQGQGGYTF
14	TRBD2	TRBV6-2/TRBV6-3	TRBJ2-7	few	TGTGCCAGCAGTGACCCGGGACTAGCCCACGAGCAGTACTTC	CASSDPGLAHEQYF
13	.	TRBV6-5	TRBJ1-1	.	TGTGCCAGCTCGAACCCAGTTATTTCTGAAGCTTTCTTT	CASSNPVISEAFF
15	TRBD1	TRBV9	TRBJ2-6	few	TGTGCCAGCAGCGCACAGGGGGTTGGGGCCAACGTCCTGACTTTC	CASSAQGVGANVLTF
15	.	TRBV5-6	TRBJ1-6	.	TGTGCCAGCAGCTTGGGTTGGGGGGGGCTGTCACCCCTCCACTTT	CASSLGWGGLSPLHF
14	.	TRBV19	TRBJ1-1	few	TGTGCCAGTAGTCTCGACCGCACGACCGGGGAAGCTTTCTTT	CASSLDRTTGEAFF
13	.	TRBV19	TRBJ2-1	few	TGTGCCAGTAGTATAACGGCGGGTAATGAGCAGTTCTTC	CASSITAGNEQFF
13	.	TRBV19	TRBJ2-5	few	TGTGCCGAATCGGCGGGCGGGGCAGAGACCCAGTACTTC	CAESAGGAETQYF
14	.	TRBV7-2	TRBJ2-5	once	TGTGCCAGCTCCTCTTGGGGCCCCCAAGAGACCCAGTACTTC	CASSSWGPQETQYF
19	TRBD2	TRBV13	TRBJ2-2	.	TGTGCCAGCAGCTTAGGCGTGACTAGCGGGGGGATAAACACCGGGGAGCTGTTTTTT	CASSLGVTSGGINTGELFF
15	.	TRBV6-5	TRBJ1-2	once	TGTGCCAGCAGGCGCGGACATTCTAATAACTATGGCTACACCTTC	CASRRGHSNNYGYTF
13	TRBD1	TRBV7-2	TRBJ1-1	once	TGTGCCAGCAACGACAGGGGGCCCACTGAAGCTTTCTTT	CASNDRGPTEAFF
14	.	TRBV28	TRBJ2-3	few	TGTGCCAGCAGTTCGGGGTGGGGCACAGATACGCAGTATTTT	CASSSGWGTDTQYF
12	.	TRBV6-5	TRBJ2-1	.	TGTGCCAGCAGCCCCGCCTACAATGAGCAGTTCTTC	CASSPAYNEQFF
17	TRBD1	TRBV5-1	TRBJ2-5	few	TGCGCCAGCACCCCCCGGGTTCCGACAGGGGGTTTAGAGACCCAGTACTTC	CASTPRVPTGGLETQYF
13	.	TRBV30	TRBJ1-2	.	TGTGCCTGGAGTGTACTGTCCGACTATGGCTACACCTTC	CAWSVLSDYGYTF
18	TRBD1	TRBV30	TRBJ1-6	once	TGTGCCTGGAGTGTAGGGACAGCTGACCTTTTTTATAATTCACCCCTCCACTTT	CAWSVGTADLFYNSPLHF
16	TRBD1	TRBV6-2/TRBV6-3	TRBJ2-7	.	TGTGCCAGCAGTTACCCGGTCGGGACAGGGTCCGACGAGCAGTACTTC	CASSYPVGTGSDEQYF
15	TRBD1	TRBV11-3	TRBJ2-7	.	TGTGCCAGCAACCCATGGGAGACAGGGGACTACGAGCAGTACTTC	CASNPWETGDYEQYF
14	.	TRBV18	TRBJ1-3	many	TGTGCCAGCTCACCTTCTAGCTCTGGAAACACCATATATTTT	CASSPSSSGNTIYF
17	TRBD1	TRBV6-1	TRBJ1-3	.	TGTGCCAGCAGTGAATTTGGACAGGGGGTCGGTGGAAACACCATATATTTT	CASSEFGQGVGGNTIYF
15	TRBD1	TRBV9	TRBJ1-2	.	TGTGCCAGCAGCGATGGGGACAGGGGCTTCTATGGCTACACCTTC	CASSDGDRGFYGYTF
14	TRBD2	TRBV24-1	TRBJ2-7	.	TGTGCCACCAGTGGTAGCGGGAACTCCTACGAGCAGTACTTC	CATSGSGNSYEQYF
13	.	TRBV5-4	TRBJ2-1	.	TGTGCCAGCAGCTTGCGTAGACTAGAAGAGCAGTTCTTC	CASSLRRLEEQFF
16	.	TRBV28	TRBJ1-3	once	TGTGCCAGCAGCCTTGGGACAAGAATGACTGGAAACACCATATATTTT	CASSLGTRMTGNTIYF
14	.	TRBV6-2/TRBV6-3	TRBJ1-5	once	TGTGCCAGCAGTTACGAGGGCGGCAATCAGCCCCAGCATTTT	CASSYEGGNQPQHF
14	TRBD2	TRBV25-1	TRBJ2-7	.	TGTGCCAGCACCCGAGGCGGGGGGGCAGTAGAGCAGTACTTC	CASTRGGGAVEQYF
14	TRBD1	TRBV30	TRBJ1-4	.	TGTGCCTGGAGCTCACAGGGGGCTCGGGAAAAACTGTTTTTT	CAWSSQGAREKLFF
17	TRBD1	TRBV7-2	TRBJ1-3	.	TGTGCCAGCAGCTCACCCGGGACAGGTTCTGCTGGAAACACCATATATTTT	CASSSPGTGSAGNTIYF
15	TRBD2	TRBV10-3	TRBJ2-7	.	TGTGCCATCAGTGAGTTGGGACTACAAACCTACGAGCAGTACTTC	CAISELGLQTYEQYF
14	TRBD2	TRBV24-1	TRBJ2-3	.	TGTGCCACCAGTGACGGGGGGACCACAGATACGCAGTATTTT	CATSDGGTTDTQYF
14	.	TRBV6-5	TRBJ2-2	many	TGTGCCAGCAGTTACGCCCAGGGCTCCGGGGAGCTGTTTTTT	CASSYAQGSGELFF
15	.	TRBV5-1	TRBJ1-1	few	TGCGCCAGCAGCTTGAATGGAGTAATGAACACTGAAGCTTTCTTT	CASSLNGVMNTEAFF
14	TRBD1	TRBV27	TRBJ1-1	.	TGTGCCAGCAGCAGACAGGGTTACAACACTGAAGCTTTCTTT	CASSRQGYNTEAFF
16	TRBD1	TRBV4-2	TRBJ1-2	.	TGTGCCAGCAGCCAAGAAGAGAGACAGGGTACCTATGGCTACACCTTC	CASSQEERQGTYGYTF
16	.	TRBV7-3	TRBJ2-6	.	TGTGCCAGCAGCCCCCGGTTAAACTCTGGGGCCAACGTCCTGACTTTC	CASSPRLNSGANVLTF
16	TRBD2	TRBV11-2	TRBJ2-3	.	TGTGCCAGCAGCTTGTTAGCGGGGGGGGCGGTAGATACGCAGTATTTT	CASSLLAGGAVDTQYF
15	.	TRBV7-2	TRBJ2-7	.	TGTGCCAGCAGCTTAGCGCCCATGGACAGCTACGAGCAGTACTTC	CASSLAPMDSYEQYF
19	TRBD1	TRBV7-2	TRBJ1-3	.	TGTGCCAGCAGCTTAGTTGGGACAGGGAGGTTTGGAGCTGGAAACACCATATATTTT	CASSLVGTGRFGAGNTIYF
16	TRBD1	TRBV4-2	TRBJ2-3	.	TGTGCCAGCAGCCAAGATGGGAGGACAGGGGCAGATACGCAGTATTTT	CASSQDGRTGADTQYF
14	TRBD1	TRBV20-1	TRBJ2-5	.	TGCAGTGCTAGTTTGGGACAGGGAGCGGAGACCCAGTACTTC	CSASLGQGAETQYF
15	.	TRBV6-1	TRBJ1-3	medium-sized	TGTGCCAGCAGTGAATCCGTGGGGCATGGAAACACCATATATTTT	CASSESVGHGNTIYF
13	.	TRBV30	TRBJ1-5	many	TGTGCCTGGAGTTTACAGCAATATCAGCCCCAGCATTTT	CAWSLQQYQPQHF
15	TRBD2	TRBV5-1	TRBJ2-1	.	TGCGCCAGCAGCCTTATAGGAGCGGGGGGCAATGAGCAGTTCTTC	CASSLIGAGGNEQFF
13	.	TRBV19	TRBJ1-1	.	TGTGCCAGTAGTATCAGGGGAAGCACTGAAGCTTTCTTT	CASSIRGSTEAFF
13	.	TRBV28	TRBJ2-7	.	TGTGCCAGCAGTTTCGAGTCCAGGGACGAGCAGTACTTC	CASSFESRDEQYF
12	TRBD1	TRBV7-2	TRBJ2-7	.	TGTGCCAGCAGCTTTCAAGGACAGGGTCGGTACTTC	CASSFQGQGRYF
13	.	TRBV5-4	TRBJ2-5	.	TGTGCCAGCAGCTTGGACAGTCAAGAGACCCAGTACTTC	CASSLDSQETQYF
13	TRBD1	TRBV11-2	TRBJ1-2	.	TGTGCCAGCAGTTCTGGACAGGGTTATGGCTACACCTTC	CASSSGQGYGYTF
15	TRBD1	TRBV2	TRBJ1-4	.	TGTGCCACTACAGAGACAGGGGCCGCGAATGAAAAACTGTTTTTT	CATTETGAANEKLFF
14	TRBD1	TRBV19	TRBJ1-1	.	TGTGCCAGTAGTAGGAGACAGGGAGGCGTTGAAGCTTTCTTT	CASSRRQGGVEAFF
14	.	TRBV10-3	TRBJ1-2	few	TGTGCCATCAGTGGAACAGCCACTAACTATGGCTACACCTTC	CAISGTATNYGYTF